Listed here is a single T cell receptor (beta chain). What it binds is not known. The record originates from a study of post-analysis software for immune sequencing data. Study observations and caveats: About 5 TRBV segments were more frequent in patients than controls; TRBV5-6, TRBV5-1 and TRBV20-1 belonged to this group.

Each TCR beta cDNA library carried unique molecular identifiers. Using its own MiXCR run on the PCR reads, TCRdb lists one record per CDR3 protein. Among some 690,000 distinct CDR3 sequences, around 27% were seen once, and the ten largest hold under 0.7%. The CDR3 has 14 amino acids. Deletions cut 6 bases from V and 2 bases from J, with 17 bases between. The germline V gene has CDR1 DFQATT and CDR2 SNEGSKA (reference sequence). The genes are TRBV20-1 and TRBJ2-7; D is unresolved. The sequence was collected from a girl between 5 and 17 years old with multiple sclerosis. The sequenced sample consisted of blood. The CDR3 sequence: CSAQPVGIPYEQYF. In DNA, the CDR3 is TGCAGTGCCCAACCCGTGGGTATTCCCTACGAGCAGTACTTC.